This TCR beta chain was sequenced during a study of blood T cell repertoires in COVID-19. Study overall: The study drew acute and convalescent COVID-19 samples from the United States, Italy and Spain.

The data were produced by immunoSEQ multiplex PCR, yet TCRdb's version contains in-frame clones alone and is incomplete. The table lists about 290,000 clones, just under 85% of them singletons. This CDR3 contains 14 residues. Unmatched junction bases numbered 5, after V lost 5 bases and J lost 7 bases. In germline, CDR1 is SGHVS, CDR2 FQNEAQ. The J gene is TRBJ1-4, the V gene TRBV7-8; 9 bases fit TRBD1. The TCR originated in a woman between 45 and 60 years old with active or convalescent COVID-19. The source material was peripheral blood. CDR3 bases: TGTGCCAGCAGCAAGGGACAGGGCGGTGAAAAACTGTTTTTT. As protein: CASSKGQGGEKLFF.